This T cell receptor (beta chain) came from a study of blood T cell repertoires in COVID-19. V shed 5 bases, J shed 2 bases, and the junction held 5 bases outside the gene matches. Per the germline V gene, CDR1 is SGHTA and CDR2 is FQGNSA. CDR3 size: 15 residues. Here immunoSEQ multiplex PCR was the method, and the copy in TCRdb shows in-frame clones only, minus some. The repertoire includes around 250,000 clones, approximately 90% of them detected once, and about 14% sits in the top ten. Sequencing input: PBMCs or T cells enriched from blood (not recorded which). The source is a man younger than 30 who had recovered from COVID-19. The chain carries TRBV7-2 and TRBJ2-2; 7 bases align to TRBD1. The CDR3 here is CASSRDRVNTGELFF. In DNA form, the CDR3 reads TGTGCCAGCAGCCGCGACAGGGTAAACACCGGGGAGCTGTTTTTT.